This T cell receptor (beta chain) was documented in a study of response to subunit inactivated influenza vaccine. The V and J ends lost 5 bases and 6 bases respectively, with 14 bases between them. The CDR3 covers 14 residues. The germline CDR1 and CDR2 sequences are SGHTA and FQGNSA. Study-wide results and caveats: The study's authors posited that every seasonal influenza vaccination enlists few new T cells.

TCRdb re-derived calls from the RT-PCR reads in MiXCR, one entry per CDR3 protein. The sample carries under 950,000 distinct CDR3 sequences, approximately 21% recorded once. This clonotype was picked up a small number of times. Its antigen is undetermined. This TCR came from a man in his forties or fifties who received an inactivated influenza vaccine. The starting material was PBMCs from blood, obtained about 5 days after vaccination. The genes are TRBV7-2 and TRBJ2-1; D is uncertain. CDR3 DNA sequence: TGTGCCAGCAGCCCCTTCGGTGCCTTCAATGAGCAGTTCTTC. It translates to CASSPFGAFNEQFF.